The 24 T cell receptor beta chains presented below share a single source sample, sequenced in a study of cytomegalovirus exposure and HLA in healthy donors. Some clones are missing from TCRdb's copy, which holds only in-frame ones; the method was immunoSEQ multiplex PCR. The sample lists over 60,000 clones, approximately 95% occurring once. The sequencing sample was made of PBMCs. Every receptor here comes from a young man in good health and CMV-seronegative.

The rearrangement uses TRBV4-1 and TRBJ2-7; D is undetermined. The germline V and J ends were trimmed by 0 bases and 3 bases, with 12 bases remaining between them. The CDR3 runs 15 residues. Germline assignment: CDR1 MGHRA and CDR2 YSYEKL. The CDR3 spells CASSQDRSRGYEQYF. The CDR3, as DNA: TGCGCCAGCAGCCAAGATAGGAGCCGAGGCTACGAGCAGTACTTC.

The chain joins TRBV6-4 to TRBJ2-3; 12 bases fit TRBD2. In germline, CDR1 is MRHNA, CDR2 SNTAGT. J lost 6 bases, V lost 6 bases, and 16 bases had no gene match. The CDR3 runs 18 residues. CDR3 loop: CASSPGLAGPPGADTQYF. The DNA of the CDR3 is TGTGCCAGCAGCCCAGGACTAGCGGGGCCCCCTGGTGCGGATACGCAGTATTTT.

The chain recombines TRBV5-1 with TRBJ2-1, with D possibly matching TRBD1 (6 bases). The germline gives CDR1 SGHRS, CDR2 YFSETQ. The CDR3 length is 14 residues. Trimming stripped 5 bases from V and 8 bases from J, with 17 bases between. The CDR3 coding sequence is TGCGCCAGCAGTATAGGGGGTCGGTCGGATGAGCAGTTCTTC. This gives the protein CASSIGGRSDEQFF.

The CDR3 protein is CASSYGAGGNQPQHF. The CDR3 DNA sequence: TGTGCCAGCAGTTACGGTGCAGGGGGCAATCAGCCCCAGCATTTT. The chain is built from TRBV6-5 and TRBJ1-5; TRBD1 is a possible D gene (6 bases). The germline V gene has CDR1 MNHEY and CDR2 SVGAGI. The CDR3 is made up of 15 amino acids. V was shortened by 2 bases and J by 2 bases, with 10 bases between the two germline ends.

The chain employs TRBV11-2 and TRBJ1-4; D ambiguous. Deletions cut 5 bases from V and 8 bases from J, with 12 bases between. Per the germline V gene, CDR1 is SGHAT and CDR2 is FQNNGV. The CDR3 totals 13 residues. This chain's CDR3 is CASSRGWKEKLFF. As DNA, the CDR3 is TGTGCCAGCAGCCGGGGTTGGAAGGAAAAACTGTTTTTT.

The CDR3 DNA reads as TGTGCCAGCAGACCTACAAGTAGCAGAATCTACACCTTC. Translated: CASRPTSSRIYTF. V gene TRBV6-1 combines with J gene TRBJ1-2; no definite D call. CDR1 is MNHNS, CDR2 SASEGT, per germline. CDR3 length equals 13 residues. Trimming removed 6 bases from V and 10 bases from J, with 18 bases in between.

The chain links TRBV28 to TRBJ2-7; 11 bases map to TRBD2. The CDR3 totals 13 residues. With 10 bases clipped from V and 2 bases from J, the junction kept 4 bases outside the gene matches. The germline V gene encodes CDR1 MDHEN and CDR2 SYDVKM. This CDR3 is CATGLAEAYEQYF. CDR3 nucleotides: TGTGCCACGGGACTAGCGGAGGCCTACGAGCAGTACTTC. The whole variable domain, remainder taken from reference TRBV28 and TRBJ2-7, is DVKVTQSSRYLVKRTGEKVFLECVQDMDHENMFWYRQDPGLGLRLIYFSYDVKMKEKGDIPEGYSVSREKKERFSLILESASTNQTSMYLCATGLAEAYEQYFGPGTRLTVT.

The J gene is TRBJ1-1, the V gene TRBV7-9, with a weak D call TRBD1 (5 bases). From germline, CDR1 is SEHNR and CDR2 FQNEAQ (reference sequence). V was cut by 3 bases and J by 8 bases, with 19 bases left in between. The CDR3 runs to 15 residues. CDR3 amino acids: CASSLTDRSELEAFF. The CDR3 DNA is TGTGCCAGCAGCTTGACAGACCGGTCGGAATTAGAAGCTTTCTTT.

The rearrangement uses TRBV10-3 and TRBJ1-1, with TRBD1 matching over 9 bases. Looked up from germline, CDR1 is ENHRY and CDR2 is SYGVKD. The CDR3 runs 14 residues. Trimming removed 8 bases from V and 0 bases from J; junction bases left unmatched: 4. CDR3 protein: CAIGGQGLNTEAFF. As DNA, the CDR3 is TGTGCCATCGGGGGACAGGGTTTGAACACTGAAGCTTTCTTT.

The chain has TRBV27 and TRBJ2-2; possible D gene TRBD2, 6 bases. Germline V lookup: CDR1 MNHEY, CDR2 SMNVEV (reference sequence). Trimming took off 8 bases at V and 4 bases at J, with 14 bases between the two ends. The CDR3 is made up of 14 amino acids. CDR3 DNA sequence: TGTGCCAGCCTACTTGGGCGGGGCACCGGGGAGCTGTTTTTT. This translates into CASLLGRGTGELFF.

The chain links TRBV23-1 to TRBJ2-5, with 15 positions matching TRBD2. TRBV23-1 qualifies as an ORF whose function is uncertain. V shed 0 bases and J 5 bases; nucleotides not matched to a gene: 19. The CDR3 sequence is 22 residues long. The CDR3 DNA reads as TGCGCCAGCAGTCAATCGGGGCTGGAGAGGACTAGCGGGGGGGCTCCCTTGGAGACCCAGTACTTC. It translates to CASSQSGLERTSGGAPLETQYF.

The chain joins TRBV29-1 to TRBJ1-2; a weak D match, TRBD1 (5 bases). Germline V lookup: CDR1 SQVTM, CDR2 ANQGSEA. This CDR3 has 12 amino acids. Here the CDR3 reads CILLEGEGGYTF. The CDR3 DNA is TGCATTCTTCTAGAAGGGGAGGGTGGCTACACCTTC.

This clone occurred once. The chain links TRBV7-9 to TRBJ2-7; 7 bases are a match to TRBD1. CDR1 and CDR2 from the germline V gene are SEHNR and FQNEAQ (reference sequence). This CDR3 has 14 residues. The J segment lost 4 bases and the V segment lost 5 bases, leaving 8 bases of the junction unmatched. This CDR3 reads CASSHGEGAYEQYF. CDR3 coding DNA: TGTGCCAGCAGCCACGGCGAGGGGGCTTACGAGCAGTACTTC.

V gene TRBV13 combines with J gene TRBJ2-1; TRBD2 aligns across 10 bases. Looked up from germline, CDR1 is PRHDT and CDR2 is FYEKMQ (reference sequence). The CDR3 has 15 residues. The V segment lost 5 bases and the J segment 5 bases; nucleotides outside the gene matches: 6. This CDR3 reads CASSPPGLADNEQFF. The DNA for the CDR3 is TGTGCCAGCAGCCCCCCTGGACTAGCGGACAATGAGCAGTTCTTC.

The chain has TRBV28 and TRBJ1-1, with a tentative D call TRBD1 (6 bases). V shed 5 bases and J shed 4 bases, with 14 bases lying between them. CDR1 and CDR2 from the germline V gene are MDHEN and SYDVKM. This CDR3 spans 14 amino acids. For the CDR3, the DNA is TGTGCCAGCAGTCAAACAGGGTTTTTCACTGAAGCTTTCTTT. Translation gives CASSQTGFFTEAFF.

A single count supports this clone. The CDR3 sequence: CASSTPDRTTEAFF. For the CDR3, the DNA is TGTGCCAGCAGCACCCCGGACAGAACCACTGAAGCTTTCTTT. V and J are TRBV7-9 and TRBJ1-1; maybe TRBD1 (6 bases). V gave up 5 bases and J gave up 4 bases, with 14 bases separating them. Germline CDR1 reads SEHNR; CDR2 reads FQNEAQ (reference sequence). CDR3 size: 14 residues.

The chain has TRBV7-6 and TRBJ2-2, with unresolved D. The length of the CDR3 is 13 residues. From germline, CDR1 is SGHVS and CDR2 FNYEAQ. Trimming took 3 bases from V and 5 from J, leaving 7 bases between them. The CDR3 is CASSFQETGELFF. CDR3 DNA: TGTGCCAGCAGCTTCCAGGAAACCGGGGAGCTGTTTTTT.

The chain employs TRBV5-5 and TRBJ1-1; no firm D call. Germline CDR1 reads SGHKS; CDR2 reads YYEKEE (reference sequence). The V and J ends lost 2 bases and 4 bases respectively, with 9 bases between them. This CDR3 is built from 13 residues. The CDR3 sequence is CASSFSGTTEAFF. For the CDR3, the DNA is TGTGCCAGCAGCTTTTCAGGAACCACTGAAGCTTTCTTT.

CDR3: CASMGTGALNEKLFF. CDR3 DNA: TGTGCCAGCATGGGCACAGGGGCCCTTAATGAAAAACTGTTTTTT. The chain recombines TRBV2 with TRBJ1-4; 7 bases match TRBD1. The length of the CDR3 is 15 residues. Germline V gene sequence: CDR1 SNHLY, CDR2 FYNNEI. V was pared by 7 bases and J by 4 bases, with 9 bases of the junction left unmatched.

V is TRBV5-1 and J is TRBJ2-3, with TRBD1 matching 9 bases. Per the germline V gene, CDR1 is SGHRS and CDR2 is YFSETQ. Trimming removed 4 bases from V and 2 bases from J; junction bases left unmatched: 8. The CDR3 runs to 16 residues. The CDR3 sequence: CASSLQDRGSTDTQYF. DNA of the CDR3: TGCGCCAGCAGCCTACAGGACAGGGGCTCCACAGATACGCAGTATTTT.

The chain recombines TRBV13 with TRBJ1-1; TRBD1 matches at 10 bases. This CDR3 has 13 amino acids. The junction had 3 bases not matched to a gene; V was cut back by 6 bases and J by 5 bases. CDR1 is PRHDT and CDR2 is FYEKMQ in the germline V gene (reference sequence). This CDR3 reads CASRWTGGTEAFF. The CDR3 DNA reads TGTGCCAGCAGGTGGACAGGGGGAACTGAAGCTTTCTTT.

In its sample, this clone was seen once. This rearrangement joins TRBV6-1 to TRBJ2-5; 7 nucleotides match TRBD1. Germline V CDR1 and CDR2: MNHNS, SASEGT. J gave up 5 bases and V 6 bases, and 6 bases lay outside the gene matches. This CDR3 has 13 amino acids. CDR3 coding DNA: TGTGCCAGCAGGGGGGACAGATGGGAGACCCAGTACTTC. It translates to CASRGDRWETQYF.

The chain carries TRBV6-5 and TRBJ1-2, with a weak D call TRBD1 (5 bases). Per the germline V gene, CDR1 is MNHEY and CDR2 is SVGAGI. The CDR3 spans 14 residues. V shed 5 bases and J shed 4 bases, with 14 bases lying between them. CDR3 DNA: TGTGCCAGCAGTAGGCTGGGGACTTCCTATGGCTACACCTTC. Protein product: CASSRLGTSYGYTF.

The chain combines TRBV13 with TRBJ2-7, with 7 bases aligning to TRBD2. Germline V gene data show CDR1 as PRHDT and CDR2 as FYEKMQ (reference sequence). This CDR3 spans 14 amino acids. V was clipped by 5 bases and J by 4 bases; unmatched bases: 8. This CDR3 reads CASSLQAGVYEQYF. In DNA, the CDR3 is TGTGCCAGCAGCCTTCAGGCGGGGGTGTACGAGCAGTACTTC.